The following is a TCR beta chain sequence with its context. The data derive from a study of blood T cell repertoires in COVID-19. As processed by the authors: Amplification of reference gene primers was used by the study to estimate nucleated cell counts. Here immunoSEQ multiplex PCR was the method, and the copy in TCRdb shows in-frame clones only, minus some. The DNA gave D and trimming, while V, J and clone size come from that table. The sample shows 300,000 to 400,000 clones, 80% to 90% of them seen only once. Looked up from germline, CDR1 is SGHDN and CDR2 is FVKESK. Between the trimmed V and J ends, which lost 4 bases and 3 bases, there was a span of 13 bases. The CDR3 extends over 14 amino acids.

V gene TRBV14 combines with J gene TRBJ2-7; D ambiguous. Sequencing was performed on peripheral blood. This sequence was found in a woman aged 25 to 39 with COVID-19, enrolled during active disease. The chain's CDR3 is CASSRPDILYEQYV. The CDR3 region has the DNA TGTGCCAGCAGCCGCCCCGACATACTCTACGAGCAGTACGTC.